Listed below are T cell receptor beta chains from one sample, sequenced in a study of blood T cell repertoires in COVID-19. Here immunoSEQ multiplex PCR was the method, and the copy in TCRdb shows in-frame clones only, minus some. The table lists fewer than 70,000 clones, over 75% of them singletons. What was sequenced was peripheral blood. The receptors were sampled from a man older than 75 with acute or convalescent COVID-19. The CDR3 runs from the conserved cysteine through the conserved F or W. Each record gives: J gene, clone size, D gene, V gene, CDR3 protein, CDR3 DNA. The D gene is left open where the match is weak. The size of a clone is reported for some rows only, either as once, few or many, or as a class for expanded clones.

TRBJ1-5 . TRBD1 TRBV24-1 CATSDSGQGRGQPQHF TGTGCCACCAGTGATTCCGGACAGGGAAGAGGGCAGCCCCAGCATTTT
TRBJ2-7 once TRBD2 TRBV6-5 CASSYGTSGIREQYF TGTGCCAGCAGTTACGGGACTAGCGGGATACGCGAGCAGTACTTC
TRBJ2-1 few . TRBV6-1 CASSEPNHEQFF TGTGCCAGCAGTGAACCAAATCATGAGCAGTTCTTC
TRBJ1-2 . . TRBV3-1/TRBV3-2 CASSQSSPVNGGYTF TGTGCCAGCAGCCAATCTTCCCCTGTAAACGGTGGCTACACCTTC
TRBJ1-5 . . TRBV30 CAWSGQTNQPQHF TGTGCCTGGAGTGGGCAGACAAATCAGCCCCAGCATTTT
TRBJ2-5 once . TRBV6-5 CASSPTGKETQYF TGTGCCAGCAGCCCGACAGGAAAAGAGACCCAGTACTTC
TRBJ1-1 once TRBD1 TRBV7-8 CASSLGTGAEAFF TGTGCCAGCAGCTTAGGGACAGGGGCCGAAGCTTTCTTT
TRBJ2-3 . . TRBV24-1 CATSDLTGFGADTQYF TGTGCCACCAGTGACCTAACAGGGTTCGGGGCAGATACGCAGTATTTT
TRBJ1-1 . . TRBV3-1/TRBV3-2 CASSLRVKNTEAFF TGTGCCAGCAGCCTCCGAGTCAAGAACACTGAAGCTTTCTTT
TRBJ2-1 . . TRBV3-1/TRBV3-2 CASSLANEQFF TGTGCCAGCAGCTTAGCAAATGAGCAGTTCTTC
TRBJ1-1 . TRBD1 TRBV30 CARRTGMDTEAFF TGTGCCCGCAGGACAGGGATGGACACTGAAGCTTTCTTT
TRBJ2-7 . TRBD2 TRBV11-2 CASSPWLAGVSYEQYF TGTGCCAGCAGCCCCTGGCTAGCGGGAGTCTCCTACGAGCAGTACTTC
TRBJ2-7 . . TRBV12-3/TRBV12-4 CASSRGAREQYF TGTGCCAGCAGTCGGGGGGCGCGTGAGCAGTACTTC
TRBJ2-7 once . TRBV15 CATSRDTSYEQYF TGTGCCACCAGCAGGGACACCTCCTACGAGCAGTACTTC
TRBJ1-2 . . TRBV30 CAWRTGPITYGYTF TGTGCCTGGAGGACAGGCCCTATTACCTATGGCTACACCTTC
TRBJ1-5 . . TRBV15 CASQRGSNQPQHF TGTGCTTCGCAGAGGGGGAGCAATCAGCCCCAGCATTTT
TRBJ2-7 . . TRBV9 CASSVGSQRPYEQYF TGTGCCAGCAGCGTAGGGTCCCAGCGGCCCTACGAGCAGTACTTC
TRBJ1-2 few . TRBV12-5 CASGLLESWEEASNYGYTF TGTGCTAGTGGTTTATTGGAGTCTTGGGAGGAGGCTTCTAACTATGGCTACACCTTC
TRBJ1-2 few . TRBV18 CASSPQTNYGYTF TGTGCCAGCTCACCCCAGACAAACTATGGCTACACCTTC
TRBJ1-1 once . TRBV2 CASSDTVRTEAFF TGTGCCAGCAGTGACACAGTCCGCACTGAAGCTTTCTTT
TRBJ1-3 many . TRBV21-1 CASRWDRERTGNTIYF TGTGCCAGCAGGTGGGACAGGGAAAGAACTGGAAACACCATATATTTT
TRBJ1-2 few TRBD1 TRBV5-6 CASSLVTGPSYTF TGTGCCAGCAGCTTGGTGACAGGGCCGAGCTACACCTTC
TRBJ1-5 once . TRBV18 CASSPKQEWQPQHF TGTGCCAGCTCACCTAAACAAGAATGGCAGCCCCAGCATTTT
TRBJ2-5 . . TRBV7-9 CASSLRTDQETQYF TGTGCCAGCAGCTTAAGGACTGACCAAGAGACCCAGTACTTC
TRBJ1-3 . . TRBV9 CASSHSGNTIYF TGTGCCAGCAGCCACTCTGGAAACACCATATATTTT
TRBJ2-5 . TRBD2 TRBV7-2 CASSRSSTGGQETQYF TGTGCCAGCAGCCGTTCGTCTACGGGAGGACAAGAGACCCAGTACTTC
TRBJ1-5 . TRBD1 TRBV30 CAWGGRQGSDQPQHF TGTGCCTGGGGGGGTCGACAGGGGTCCGATCAGCCCCAGCATTTT
TRBJ2-1 . . TRBV5-1 CASSLEQLNEQFF TGCGCCAGCAGCTTGGAACAGCTGAATGAGCAGTTCTTC
TRBJ1-5 . TRBD1 TRBV7-9 CASSWDRDGNQPQHF TGTGCCAGCAGTTGGGACAGGGATGGCAATCAGCCCCAGCATTTT
TRBJ1-2 . . TRBV18 CASSSSGNGGYTF TGTGCCAGCTCCTCCTCGGGGAACGGCGGCTACACCTTC
TRBJ1-3 . TRBD1 TRBV11-3 CASTLGQGRGNTIYF TGTGCCAGCACCCTCGGACAGGGGAGAGGAAACACCATATATTTT
TRBJ1-2 . . TRBV30 CAWSEQGLGGYTF TGTGCCTGGAGTGAACAGGGATTGGGGGGCTACACCTTC
TRBJ1-1 . TRBD1 TRBV5-1 CASSLALDRGLTEAFF TGCGCCAGCAGCTTGGCCCTAGACAGGGGGCTTACTGAAGCTTTCTTT
TRBJ2-1 . TRBD2 TRBV7-9 CASSPMWDYESEQFF TGTGCCAGCAGCCCTATGTGGGACTACGAGAGTGAGCAGTTCTTC
TRBJ2-1 . TRBD1 TRBV14 CASSQQTGEDNEQFF TGTGCCAGCAGCCAACAGACAGGGGAGGACAATGAGCAGTTCTTC
TRBJ2-1 . . TRBV27 CASRLASSYNEQFF TGTGCCAGCAGATTAGCGAGTTCCTACAATGAGCAGTTCTTC
TRBJ1-1 . . TRBV7-2 CASSFITEAFF TGTGCCAGCAGCTTTATCACTGAAGCTTTCTTT
TRBJ2-1 . TRBD1 TRBV7-2 CASSSSGQGNREQFF TGTGCCAGCAGTTCCTCCGGACAGGGGAACCGTGAGCAGTTCTTC
TRBJ1-2 . TRBD1 TRBV24-1 CATSGSGQGAYGYTF TGTGCCACCAGTGGCTCGGGACAGGGTGCCTATGGCTACACCTTC
TRBJ2-1 . . TRBV30 CAWSEPLRDSQFF TGTGCCTGGAGTGAACCCCTCCGGGACTCCCAGTTCTTC
TRBJ1-6 few TRBD1 TRBV3-1/TRBV3-2 CASSQDRDRNTSSYNSPLHF TGTGCCAGCAGCCAAGACCGGGACAGGAATACGAGCTCCTATAATTCACCCCTCCACTTT
TRBJ1-1 . TRBD1 TRBV2 CASSPGQWPEAFF TGTGCCAGCAGCCCGGGACAGTGGCCTGAAGCTTTCTTT
TRBJ1-5 once . TRBV21-1 CASPCRGSPNQPQHF TGTGCCAGCCCCTGTCGGGGATCCCCCAATCAGCCCCAGCATTTT
TRBJ1-3 . . TRBV5-1 CASSLGAGAPSGNTIYF TGCGCCAGCAGCTTGGGGGCAGGGGCACCCTCTGGAAACACCATATATTTT
TRBJ2-3 . . TRBV24-1 CATSDAGSSGWDTQYF TGTGCCACCAGTGACGCCGGGAGTAGTGGGTGGGATACGCAGTATTTT